This T cell receptor beta chain was sequenced for a study of T cells in Graves' hyperthyroidism and ophthalmopathy. The source material, RNA transcripts, was used to amplify TCR beta CDR3 regions. First-round RT-PCR of the TCR CDR3 relied on the HTBI primer set. TCRdb fed the multiplex PCR reads into MiXCR, producing one record per CDR3 protein. This table holds about 580,000 distinct CDR3 sequences, around 14% found once. This clonotype was detected a few times. The CDR3 has 14 amino acids. CDR1 ENHRY and CDR2 SYGVKD come from the germline V gene. J was trimmed by 6 bases and V by 9 bases; bases with no gene match: 10.

The material sequenced was blood. The origin of this receptor is a woman in her twenties or thirties with Graves' hyperthyroidism that later progressed to Graves' ophthalmopathy. The rearrangement links TRBV10-3 to TRBJ1-2; 10 bases match TRBD1. The CDR3 loop reads CAITARQGADGYTF. The DNA for the CDR3 is TGTGCCATTACAGCCAGACAGGGGGCCGATGGCTACACCTTC.